This TCR beta chain came from a study of CD8 T cells in ankylosing spondylitis. Each TCR beta library was made by quantitative 5'-RACE that incorporated molecular barcodes. TCRdb reprocessed the 5' RACE reads with MiXCR, giving one entry per CDR3 protein. The sample carries about 350,000 distinct CDR3 sequences, about 20% recorded once. General study points: Those disease-linked clones were CD8+; they were also relatively rare in peripheral blood. Matched synovial fluid from ankylosing spondylitis patients was reported to be enriched for disease-linked clones. There was a TCR beta motif, made of roughly eight highly homologous variants, that appeared characteristic of ankylosing spondylitis blood.

V dropped 4 bases and J dropped 3; count of bases not matched to a gene: 7. The germline V gene encodes CDR1 SEHNR and CDR2 FQNEAQ (reference sequence). The CDR3 spans 15 residues. Concerning this clonotype: Its antigen is still unknown.

The gene calls are TRBV7-9 and TRBJ2-7; TRBD1 matches at 9 bases. Sequencing used blood, either unsorted or a sorted T cell fraction (not recorded which). The clonotype comes from a male donor with ankylosing spondylitis or in good health (not recorded which). The CDR3 protein is CASSYVGTGSYEQYF. CDR3 nucleotides: TGTGCCAGCAGCTACGTTGGGACAGGGAGCTACGAGCAGTACTTC.